This T cell receptor (beta chain) was recovered during a study of blood T cells in healthy people across ages. As for the study in general: Capturing about one barcoded beta molecule per two T cells was achieved by template switching. Whole-study findings and limits: A greater number of naive CD4+ cells and higher diversity distinguished long-lived donors from aged donors. Expanded clonotype shifts may have been confounded, as the donors had an unknown CMV status.

A second roughly 6 to 12 cycle PCR used barcoded and J-beta primers. TCRdb reanalysed the 5' RACE reads using MiXCR and keeps one entry per CDR3 protein. This sample has 550,000 to 750,000 distinct CDR3 sequences, with around 21% found just once. The length of the CDR3 is 14 residues. Trimming shortened V by 3 bases and J by 4 bases, and 9 bases separated the two germline ends. This clonotype has just a few counts. Its matching antigen is unknown. Sample donors were healthy Caucasian individuals that came from Russia, aged about 6 to 100. The chain joins TRBV12-3 or TRBV12-4 to TRBJ2-2, with D hard to call. Specimen: blood. This clonotype originated in a man in his 70s in good health. CDR3 nucleotide sequence: TGTGCCAGCAGTTTCCGGTCTACCACCGGGGAGCTGTTTTTT. Residues: CASSFRSTTGELFF.